This T cell receptor beta chain derives from a study of graft-versus-host responses after intestinal transplantation. Germline CDR1 reads GTSNPN; CDR2 reads SVGIG (reference sequence). There are 15 residues in the CDR3. Trimming pared 0 bases from V and 0 bases from J, leaving 6 bases between. Repertoires were generated with immunoSEQ multiplex PCR, while TCRdb's copy carries only in-frame clones and drops some. The table includes about 84,000 clones, approximately 90% detected once. As to this clone: The antigen is not known. Distinct nucleotide sequences in the sample also encode this CDR3.

Study results and caveats: Recipient marrow held GvH clones, some first seen in ileum or blood.

Here the sequenced sample was unstimulated CD4+ T cells sorted from spleen or lymph node cells, taken before transplant. The receptor was isolated from a human donor who was the organ donor for an intestinal transplant. The rearrangement uses TRBV30 and TRBJ2-6, with D perhaps TRBD2 (5 bases). CDR3 amino acids: CAWSVRGSGANVLTF. CDR3 sequence (DNA): TGTGCCTGGAGTGTACGGGGCTCTGGGGCCAACGTCCTGACTTTC.